The clone carrying this T cell receptor (beta chain) has just a few counts. The V end was cut by 0 bases, the J end by 7 bases, with 10 bases between. Germline V gene sequence: CDR1 MNHNS, CDR2 SASEGT. This CDR3 spans 15 amino acids. Assay used: immunoSEQ multiplex PCR; TCRdb lists only in-frame clones, some missing. The data contain approximately 300,000 clones, around 85% of them singletons. These data come from a study of blood T cell repertoires in COVID-19. This chain joins TRBV6-1 and TRBJ1-6; D is undetermined. Sequenced sample: peripheral blood. This clonotype originated in a woman in her fifties or sixties with active or convalescent COVID-19. This chain's CDR3 is CASSEAWQLNSPLHF. For the CDR3, the DNA is TGTGCCAGCAGTGAAGCGTGGCAGTTAAATTCACCCCTCCACTTT.